This T cell receptor (beta chain) was sequenced in a study of CD8 T cells in ankylosing spondylitis. J lost 5 bases, V lost 6 bases, and 13 bases had no gene match. Germline loops: CDR1 DFQATT, CDR2 SNEGSKA (reference sequence). The CDR3 sequence is 15 residues long. This clonotype was counted at least ten times. TCRdb passed the 5' RACE reads through MiXCR, listing each CDR3 protein once. Of 150,000 to 200,000 distinct CDR3 sequences listed, 10% to 15% are singletons. Sequences were obtained from blood, either unsorted or a sorted T cell fraction (not recorded which). This chain connects TRBV20-1 to TRBJ2-3, with TRBD1 identical over 8 bases. The sequence derives from a female donor with ankylosing spondylitis or in good health (not recorded which). The CDR3 nucleotides read TGCAGTGCAGAGCTGGGACAGGCCAAGGGAGATACGCAGTATTTT. Its protein is CSAELGQAKGDTQYF.